The rows below give T cell receptor beta chains drawn from one sample of a study of T cell changes during pregnancy in multiple sclerosis. Produced via immunoSEQ multiplex PCR; TCRdb's table is partial and in-frame only. The repertoire holds 100,000 or so clones, approximately 90% seen once, with approximately 0.76% in the top ten. Material: peripheral blood, obtained in the second trimester of pregnancy. Receptors originate from a female donor in good health, enrolled as a control in a pregnancy study. CDR3s include the opening cysteine and the closing phenylalanine or tryptophan. The order of the fields is D gene, V gene, J gene, clone size, CDR3 protein, CDR3 DNA. A D gene is named only where the DNA matches it firmly. Size is omitted from some rows. Given values are once, few, many or a class for expanded clones.

TRBD1	TRBV6-5	TRBJ1-2	NA	CASSSRDSGHGYTF	TGTGCCAGCAGTTCCCGGGACAGTGGCCATGGCTACACCTTC
NA	TRBV19	TRBJ1-2	NA	CASSAGGSYGYTF	TGTGCCAGTAGTGCGGGAGGGAGCTATGGCTACACCTTC
NA	TRBV4-1	TRBJ2-5	NA	CASSQARGHRQETQYF	TGCGCCAGCAGCCAAGCTCGGGGACACCGACAAGAGACCCAGTACTTC
NA	TRBV18	TRBJ1-1	NA	CASSPGLQGWNTEAFF	TGTGCCAGCTCACCGGGACTACAGGGTTGGAACACTGAAGCTTTCTTT
TRBD1	TRBV7-9	TRBJ2-5	NA	CASTGQAQETQYF	TGTGCCAGCACCGGACAGGCCCAAGAGACCCAGTACTTC
NA	TRBV4-1	TRBJ2-7	NA	CASSQEGNRVPSYEQYF	TGCGCCAGCAGCCAAGAAGGGAACAGGGTCCCCTCCTACGAGCAGTACTTC
TRBD2	TRBV28	TRBJ2-5	once	CASSQLAGGETQYF	TGTGCCAGCAGTCAACTAGCGGGAGGAGAGACCCAGTACTTC
TRBD2	TRBV7-2	TRBJ2-3	NA	CASSFRGGYTDTQYF	TGTGCCAGCAGCTTCCGGGGGGGATACACAGATACGCAGTATTTT
NA	TRBV28	TRBJ1-2	NA	CASSTSINYGYTF	TGTGCCAGCAGCACATCAATCAACTATGGCTACACCTTC
TRBD2	TRBV4-1	TRBJ2-1	NA	CASSLRSGTGDNEQFF	TGCGCCAGCAGCCTGCGTAGCGGGACGGGAGACAATGAGCAGTTCTTC
NA	TRBV5-5	TRBJ1-5	once	CASSLFGGPQHF	TGTGCCAGCAGCTTGTTCGGAGGGCCCCAGCATTTT
TRBD1	TRBV12-5	TRBJ1-1	NA	CASGHRQGQAFF	TGTGCTAGTGGCCACCGACAGGGACAGGCTTTCTTT
NA	TRBV4-1	TRBJ2-5	once	CASSQGPTTEETQYF	TGCGCCAGCAGCCAAGGCCCGACTACGGAAGAGACCCAGTACTTC
TRBD2	TRBV27	TRBJ2-7	NA	CASSPTSGGPYEQYF	TGTGCCAGCAGCCCGACTAGCGGGGGACCCTACGAGCAGTACTTC
TRBD1	TRBV18	TRBJ1-5	NA	CASSSTGGGNSNQPQHF	TGTGCCAGCTCATCGACAGGGGGCGGGAATAGCAATCAGCCCCAGCATTTT
TRBD1	TRBV27	TRBJ1-2	NA	CASRDRGRNYGYTF	TGTGCCAGCAGAGACAGGGGGCGGAACTATGGCTACACCTTC
NA	TRBV18	TRBJ1-5	NA	CASSPRDNQPQHF	TGTGCCAGCTCACCACGCGATAATCAGCCCCAGCATTTT
TRBD1	TRBV5-4	TRBJ1-6	few	CASSLGGVQGANSPLHF	TGTGCCAGCAGCTTGGGGGGCGTCCAGGGGGCGAATTCACCCCTCCACTTT
TRBD1	TRBV19	TRBJ1-1	NA	CASSFDRGLEAFF	TGTGCCAGTAGTTTTGACAGGGGGCTTGAAGCTTTCTTT
TRBD1	TRBV18	TRBJ1-1	NA	CASSPRDREWNEAFF	TGTGCCAGCTCACCCCGGGACAGGGAGTGGAATGAAGCTTTCTTT
NA	TRBV6-5	TRBJ1-4	NA	CASRTVTNEKLFF	TGTGCCAGCAGGACAGTAACTAATGAAAAACTGTTTTTT
NA	TRBV29-1	TRBJ2-7	NA	CSVASGSSYEQYF	TGCAGCGTTGCCAGCGGGTCCTCCTACGAGCAGTACTTC
NA	TRBV6-5	TRBJ2-5	NA	CASRRGARETQYF	TGTGCCAGCCGCCGGGGGGCGCGTGAGACCCAGTACTTC
TRBD2	TRBV7-2	TRBJ2-7	NA	CASSRTGLAGGYF	TGTGCCAGCAGTCGTACGGGACTAGCGGGAGGGTACTTC
NA	TRBV28	TRBJ1-1	NA	CASSVRSEAFF	TGTGCCAGCAGTGTACGGTCTGAAGCTTTCTTT
TRBD1	TRBV30	TRBJ1-1	NA	CAWFRQGNTEAFF	TGTGCCTGGTTTAGACAGGGGAACACTGAAGCTTTCTTT
TRBD2	TRBV5-1	TRBJ2-2	NA	CASSLDAGRANTGELFF	TGCGCCAGCAGCTTGGATGCTGGGAGGGCGAACACCGGGGAGCTGTTTTTT
NA	TRBV19	TRBJ1-6	NA	CASSIATGSYNSPLHF	TGTGCCAGTAGTATCGCGACAGGCTCCTATAATTCACCCCTCCACTTT
NA	TRBV27	TRBJ1-3	NA	CASIAGNTIYF	TGTGCCAGCATCGCGGGAAACACCATATATTTT
TRBD1	TRBV7-9	TRBJ2-4	NA	CASSPGTGLPYQYF	TGTGCCAGCAGCCCCGGGACAGGGTTACCCTATCAGTACTTC
TRBD1	TRBV29-1	TRBJ2-3	NA	CSVDRHRGSDTQYF	TGCAGCGTTGATAGGCACAGGGGTTCAGATACGCAGTATTTT
TRBD1	TRBV28	TRBJ2-5	NA	CASSLTGTEKETQYF	TGTGCCAGCAGCCTTACCGGGACAGAGAAAGAGACCCAGTACTTC
TRBD1	TRBV18	TRBJ1-2	NA	CASSPETGGFGYTF	TGTGCCAGCTCACCTGAGACAGGGGGCTTTGGCTACACCTTC